This TCR beta chain was recovered during a study of T cells after posttransplantation cyclophosphamide. Clones were sequenced by immunoSEQ multiplex PCR, and TCRdb holds only the in-frame ones, with some missing. The record shows 17,000 or so clones for this sample, with no singletons present. Cyclophosphamide on days +3 and +4 followed busulfan-fludarabine conditioning and a marrow graft. This clone was recorded at least ten times. The sequences come from PBMCs, collected after allogeneic stem cell transplant with posttransplant cyclophosphamide. This receptor was taken from a female patient between 30 and 40 years old who received an allogeneic stem cell transplant from a related donor, was CMV-positive, and had no GVHD. Some T cells may originate from the graft donor.

The CDR3 loop reads CASSSFRRDAIYEQYF. CDR3 DNA: TGTGCCAGCAGCTCGTTCCGGAGGGACGCGATCTACGAGCAGTACTTC. The V gene is TRBV11-2, the J gene TRBJ2-7; D perhaps matches TRBD2 (6 bases). The ends were cut back, 4 bases at V and 3 bases at J, with 19 bases in the middle. CDR3 size: 16 residues. Germline loops: CDR1 SGHAT, CDR2 FQNNGV. The whole variable domain, filled in from reference TRBV11-2 and TRBJ2-7, reads EAGVAQSPRYKIIEKRQSVAFWCNPISGHATLYWYQQILGQGPKLLIQFQNNGVVDDSQLPKDRFSAERLKGVDSTLKIQPAKLEDSAVYLCASSSFRRDAIYEQYFGPGTRLTVT.